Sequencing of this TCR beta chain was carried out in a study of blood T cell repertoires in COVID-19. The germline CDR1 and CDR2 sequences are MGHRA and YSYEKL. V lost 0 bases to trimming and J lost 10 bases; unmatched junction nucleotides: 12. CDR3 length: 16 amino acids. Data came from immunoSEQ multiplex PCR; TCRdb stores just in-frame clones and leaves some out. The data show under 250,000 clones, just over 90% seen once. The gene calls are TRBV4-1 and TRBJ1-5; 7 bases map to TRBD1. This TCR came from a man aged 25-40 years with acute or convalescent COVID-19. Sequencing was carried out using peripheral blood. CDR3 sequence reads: CASSQDEETGPSPQHF. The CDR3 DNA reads TGCGCCAGCAGCCAAGATGAGGAGACAGGGCCCTCCCCCCAGCATTTT.